The 10 T cell receptor beta chains presented below share a single source sample, sequenced in a study of blood T cell repertoires in COVID-19. TCRdb's table, derived via immunoSEQ multiplex PCR, lists solely in-frame clones and lacks some. The data show 70,000 to 85,000 clones, approximately 89% seen once. The sample comprised peripheral blood. Receptor source: a woman in her sixties with active COVID-19.

The rearrangement links TRBV7-8 to TRBJ2-2; D may be TRBD1 (6 bases). The CDR3 runs to 13 residues. CDR1 is SGHVS and CDR2 is FQNEAQ in the germline V gene. V gave up 5 bases and J gave up 7 bases, with 11 bases separating them. In nucleotides, the CDR3 is TGTGCCAGCAGCACAGGGTGCAGCGGGGAGCTGTTTTTT. Translated: CASSTGCSGELFF. The whole variable domain, remainder taken from reference TRBV7-8 and TRBJ2-2, is GAGVSQSPRYKVAKRGQDVALRCDPISGHVSLFWYQQALGQGPEFLTYFQNEAQLDKSGLPSDRFFAERPEGSVSTLKIQRTQQEDSAVYLCASSTGCSGELFFGEGSRLTVL.

This clone was picked up one time. The J gene is TRBJ2-7, the V gene TRBV28, with D maybe TRBD1 (6 bases). This CDR3 region has 15 residues. Germline V lookup: CDR1 MDHEN, CDR2 SYDVKM. The germline V and J ends were trimmed by 4 bases and 3 bases, with 16 bases remaining between them. Written as DNA, the CDR3 is TGTGCCAGCAGTTCGCCGGGACAAAACCGCTACGAGCAGTACTTC. It is translated as CASSSPGQNRYEQYF.

The chain couples TRBV19 to TRBJ2-3, with a weak D call TRBD2 (5 bases). V lost 3 bases and J lost 2, with 6 bases in between. CDR1 LNHDA and CDR2 SQIVND come from the germline V gene (reference sequence). CDR3 length equals 13 residues. CDR3 nucleotides: TGTGCCAGTAGTATCCGGGACACAGATACGCAGTATTTT. Protein product: CASSIRDTDTQYF.

The rearrangement links TRBV2 to TRBJ2-7; possible D gene TRBD1, 6 bases. V was cut by 5 bases and J by 5 bases, with 16 bases left in between. Germline CDR1 reads SNHLY; CDR2 reads FYNNEI. The CDR3 totals 14 residues. CDR3 residues: CASSSLRDTHEQYF. CDR3 DNA sequence: TGTGCCAGCAGTTCCCTCCGGGACACCCACGAGCAGTACTTC.

The chain recombines TRBV5-5 with TRBJ1-5; a weak D match, TRBD1 (5 bases). The CDR3 is 17 amino acids. The germline gives CDR1 SGHKS, CDR2 YYEKEE (reference sequence). V was clipped by 2 bases and J by 0 bases, with 15 bases between them. The CDR3 nucleotides read TGTGCCAGCAGCTTCGGCGCAGGGCGTTATAGCAATCAGCCCCAGCATTTT. Translating gives CASSFGAGRYSNQPQHF.

This clone is medium-sized by share. The V and J genes are TRBV19 and TRBJ2-7; D is perhaps TRBD2 (5 bases). Germline CDR1 is LNHDA and CDR2 is SQIVND (reference sequence). The V end was cut by 4 bases, the J end by 0 bases, with 13 bases between. The CDR3 has 15 amino acids. The CDR3 spells CASSRSGLSSYEQYF. CDR3 in DNA: TGTGCCAGTAGTAGGTCCGGACTCAGCTCCTACGAGCAGTACTTC.

The chain carries TRBV27 and TRBJ2-5; 9 bases map to TRBD1. Trimming cost V 0 bases and J 2 bases; bases outside gene matches: 4. Germline CDR1 is MNHEY and CDR2 is SMNVEV (reference sequence). This CDR3 has 16 residues. The CDR3 region has the DNA TGTGCCAGCAGTTTATCGAGGGACAGGGTTCAAGAGACCCAGTACTTC. It codes for CASSLSRDRVQETQYF.

This chain links TRBV21-1 with TRBJ2-7; the D call of TRBD1 is as the table states it, not checked on the DNA. TRBV21-1 constitutes a pseudogene. The CDR3 is made up of 14 amino acids. In nucleotides, the CDR3 is TGTGCCAGCAGCCAAAGGCGCAGGGGATACGAGCAGTACTTC. It is translated as CASSQRRRGYEQYF.

The chain links TRBV2 to TRBJ2-7, with D uncertain. Trimming took 5 bases from V and 8 from J, leaving 7 bases between them. Germline V lookup: CDR1 SNHLY, CDR2 FYNNEI. This CDR3 contains 10 residues. CDR3 nucleotides: TGTGCCAGCAGTATAGAAAAGCAGTACTTC. It is translated as CASSIEKQYF.

CDR3 nucleotides: TGTGCCAGCAGCTTAACAGGGATGAGCACTGAAGCTTTCTTT. Its translation is CASSLTGMSTEAFF. J is TRBJ1-1 and V is TRBV7-2; a possible D gene is TRBD1 (6 bases). Germline assignment: CDR1 SGHTA and CDR2 FQGNSA. V was clipped by 2 bases and J by 4 bases, with 11 bases between them. The CDR3 loop spans 14 amino acids.